The T cell receptor (beta chain) described here comes from a study of shared T cell receptors in the human thymus. Germline V lookup: CDR1 SGHTA, CDR2 FQGNSA. V was clipped by 3 bases and J by 3 bases, with 9 bases between them. This CDR3 spans 13 amino acids. The protocol was immunoSEQ multiplex PCR, while the TCRdb copy is restricted to in-frame clones and leaves out a portion. The table shows hundreds of thousands of clones, with 88% occurring only once. Separately, the same data were catalogued under a study of human thymus T cells.

The V gene is TRBV7-2, the J gene TRBJ2-7, with D possibly being TRBD2 (5 bases). The sequenced sample consisted of thymocytes. The sequence came from a boy in the first two years of life with a congenital heart defect. CDR3 DNA: TGTGCCAGCAGCTTCGGGGTCCGCTACGAGCAGTACTTC. Translating gives CASSFGVRYEQYF.